This T cell receptor (beta chain) was identified during a study of post-analysis software for immune sequencing data. Germline CDR1 DFQATT, CDR2 SNEGSKA (reference sequence). Deletions cut 2 bases from V and 0 bases from J, with 9 bases between. CDR3 size: 14 residues. The TCR beta cDNA libraries contained unique molecular identifiers. MiXCR, run by TCRdb on the PCR reads, gives a single entry per CDR3 protein. The table shows hundreds of thousands of distinct CDR3 sequences, with approximately 45% occurring only once. Findings and caveats of the study: A handful of TRBV segments were significantly more frequent in patients than in controls. TRBV5-6, TRBV5-1 and TRBV20-1 were among these segments.

On this clonotype: Its antigen is unknown.

Sample: blood. This clonotype originated in a girl aged 5 to 17 with multiple sclerosis. The rearrangement links TRBV20-1 to TRBJ2-3; possibly TRBD1 for D (6 bases). CDR3 DNA sequence: TGCAGTGCTAGACCAACAGGGAGCACAGATACGCAGTATTTT. Encoded protein: CSARPTGSTDTQYF.